This T cell receptor (beta chain) stems from a study of T-cell reconstitution after alpha-beta-depleted transplantation in children. Germline CDR1 SGHTA, CDR2 FQGNSA. The CDR3 is made up of 15 amino acids. V lost 5 bases and J 1 base, leaving 14 bases between the germline ends. Overall study findings and caveats: After one year, T-cell counts and TCRbeta diversity mostly came from new T cells.

A TCRbeta library incorporating unique molecular identifiers was prepared. One entry per CDR3 protein, called by TCRdb with MiXCR from the PCR reads. Of 250,000 to 300,000 distinct CDR3 sequences listed, about 7.3% are singletons. About this clonotype itself: Its antigen is as yet unknown.

V is TRBV7-2 and J is TRBJ1-1; D is uncertain. The TCR originated in a female patient under 10 years old who had a stem cell transplant for Fanconi anemia, so the T cells may come from the graft donor. The sequences come from peripheral blood, collected 360 days after TCRalphabeta/CD19-depleted stem cell transplant. Here the CDR3 reads CASSLEAQRNTEAFF. As DNA, the CDR3 is TGTGCCAGCAGCCTAGAGGCCCAGAGGAACACTGAAGCTTTCTTT.